What follows describes a single T cell receptor (beta chain). Its specific antigen is unknown. No quality values exist for individual bases; no much larger clone is one base distant. Sequencing of TCRB CDR3 was done on genomic DNA with the immunoSEQ assay. The original pipeline was this. When patient CD8+ clones exceeding 1% were checked against published virus-specific TCRB sequences, only a few matched. Nothing other than productive TCRB rearrangements was included in the analyses. Clonality was expressed as a Shannon entropy-based productive clonality index, with each clone defined by a unique TCRB CDR3 sequence. Repertoire overlap for a pair of samples was computed from each clone's template counts relative to total templates per sample. A correlation with a Spearman r of 0.61 was found between V-gene usage by flow cytometry and V-gene usage by TCRB sequencing. Imported from immuneACCESS, the table was reduced by TCRdb to in-frame sequences with V and J called. These copies leave out some clones; in studies compared against another copy, an unresolved V gene accounts for under half, and the cause of the remainder is not known. For V, J and clone size, that table is used; D and trimming come from the DNA. The sample table contains approximately 13,000 clones; only one count was recorded for around 70% of them. Together, the top ten hold around 30% of the sample.

The CDR3 numbers 14 residues from cysteine through phenylalanine. Only the CDR3 DNA is retained, 42 bases long and in frame from the first base. V was cut back by 5 bases and J by 6 bases, leaving a gap of 14 bases between them. The germline V gene yields MRHNA for CDR1 and SNTAGT for CDR2. This record belongs to a study of somatic mutations in cytotoxic T cells in rheumatoid arthritis (dated by TCRdb to 2016 to 2017). Concerning the study at large: Patient peripheral blood (roughly 32 ml EDTA) was drawn right after diagnosis and before any treatment started. Some V beta antibody-stained T-cell populations were flow-sorted on a FACSAria II or Sony SH800 at nearly 100% purity, and sorted V beta1+ cells also underwent TCRB sequencing. The study asked whether expanded CD8+ T-cell clones in newly diagnosed, untreated rheumatoid arthritis carry somatic mutations, and used TCRB deep sequencing to characterize clonality. TCRB deep sequencing covered about 60 patients with rheumatoid arthritis along with 15 to 20 healthy controls. Patients and controls did not essentially differ in median age, which was nearly identical between the groups.

The paper as a whole reports these results and caveats: The antigen targets of the expanded CD8+ clones were unknown, and absence from virus-specific databases did not rule out viral specificity. CD8+ clonality increased with age in patients (Spearman r of about 0.5) but not in healthy controls. Rheumatoid arthritis patients and age-matched healthy controls did not significantly differ in CD8+ T-cell clonality. The finding that TRBV07 was slightly underrepresented in patients was left unadjusted for multiple comparisons. In about an eighth of the roughly 65 patients, more than 20% of CD8+ cells belonged to the largest CD8+ clone, while several identical CD8+ TCRB sequences were shared between blood and synovial fluid.

Positive magnetic bead selection on an AutoMACS was used to isolate CD4+ and CD8+ cells, with flow cytometry used to check purity. After a first flow cytometry screen using a TCR V beta antibody panel, clonal expansions were characterized through TCRB deep sequencing of sorted CD8+ fractions. Peripheral blood mononuclear cells were isolated by Ficoll-Paque PLUS density gradient separation. Nucleospin Tissue or Tissue XS kits were used to extract DNA from CD4-enriched, CD8-enriched or PBMC samples, and a Qubit 2.0 fluorometer was used for quantification. The sequenced material came from CD8+ T cells sorted from blood. This TCR was recovered from an adult with rheumatoid arthritis. The chain is encoded by TRBV6-4 joined to TRBJ2-1; the D gene is perhaps TRBD1, from 5 matching bases. The DNA is TGTGCCAGCAGTCCAGGGCCCGGTAGCAATGAGCAGTTCTTC. Protein translation: CASSPGPGSNEQFF.